The 32 T cell receptor beta chains presented below share a single source sample, sequenced in a study of T-cell memory formation after mild COVID-19. A single record per CDR3 protein comes from TCRdb applying MiXCR to the 5' RACE reads. This sample has around 530,000 distinct CDR3 sequences; less than 25% occur once, and the top ten carry under 8.5%. Source material: PBMCs or a T cell subset sorted from them (not recorded which). The receptor source for this set is an adult woman who had mild COVID-19 (a few samples of this study predate the infection). Cell type and time point are not known.

The V and J genes are TRBV11-2 and TRBJ2-7; 13 bases agree with TRBD2. Per germline, CDR1 SGHAT and CDR2 FQNNGV. The CDR3 covers 16 residues. Trimming took 3 bases from V and 3 from J; bases not matched to a gene: 5. CDR3 coding DNA: TGTGCCAGCAGCTTCGCCAGACTAGCGGGAGGCTACGAGCAGTACTTC. Translation: CASSFARLAGGYEQYF.

This clonotype has a handful of counts. The V and J genes are TRBV6-1 and TRBJ2-1; 14 bases line up with TRBD2. Germline V CDR1 and CDR2: MNHNS, SASEGT. The CDR3 is made up of 17 amino acids. J lost 0 bases, V lost 6 bases, and 4 bases had no gene match. The chain's CDR3 is CASRGLAGVTSYNEQFF. The CDR3 nucleotides are TGTGCCAGCAGGGGACTAGCGGGAGTAACCTCCTACAATGAGCAGTTCTTC.

This clonotype was counted once. CDR3: CASSPTPGALGGYTF. The CDR3 DNA reads as TGTGCCAGCAGCCCTACCCCGGGGGCATTAGGTGGCTACACCTTC. The rearrangement links TRBV3-1 to TRBJ1-2; a weak D match, TRBD1 (6 bases). Germline values: CDR1 LGHDT, CDR2 YNNKEL (reference sequence). Trimming took 4 bases from V and 7 from J, leaving 19 bases between them. The CDR3 runs to 15 residues.

The chain has TRBV21-1 and TRBJ2-2; the table names TRBD2, a call not compared with the DNA. TRBV21-1 is given as a pseudogene. This CDR3 is built from 16 residues. This CDR3 is CASSKSLAGGYGELFF. The DNA of the CDR3 is TGTGCCAGCAGCAAAAGTCTCGCGGGAGGGTACGGGGAGCTGTTTTTT.

The table lists this clonotype with a few counts. The genes are TRBV19 and TRBJ2-1; 9 nucleotides match TRBD2. Germline CDR1 LNHDA, CDR2 SQIVND (reference sequence). The V gene end was trimmed by 1 base and the J gene end by 7 bases; junction bases not matched to a gene: 2. This CDR3 comprises 14 residues. This CDR3 is CASSIGGGDNEQFF. In DNA, the CDR3 is TGTGCCAGTAGTATAGGCGGGGGGGATAATGAGCAGTTCTTC.

This clonotype was found a few times. This sequence joins TRBV6-6 and TRBJ1-1; D gene unclear. This CDR3 region has 13 residues. Germline-derived CDR1 and CDR2 are MNHNY and SVGAGI (reference sequence). The ends were cut back, 4 bases at V and 1 base at J, with 7 bases in the middle. In DNA form, the CDR3 reads TGTGCCAGCAGTTCTCACACGAACACTGAAGCTTTCTTT. Protein product: CASSSHTNTEAFF.

The genes are TRBV4-3 and TRBJ2-2; the D is unclear. The CDR3 consists of 16 residues. The ends were cut back, 1 base at V and 1 base at J, with 10 bases in the middle. The V gene's germline CDR1 is LGHNA and CDR2 YSLEER. The CDR3 DNA reads as TGCGCCAGCAGCCAAGCTGGGTTGGGGAACACCGGGGAGCTGTTTTTT. It yields the protein CASSQAGLGNTGELFF.

The chain joins TRBV11-3 to TRBJ2-7; D remains ambiguous. Germline CDR1 reads SGHNT; CDR2 reads YENEEA. The V end was cut by 0 bases, the J end by 6 bases, with 9 bases between. The CDR3 is 13 amino acids. CDR3 bases: TGTGCCAGCAGCTTAGAGGCGTTGGGCGAGCAGTACTTC. Protein sequence: CASSLEALGEQYF. Filled out from reference TRBV11-3 and TRBJ2-7, the complete variable domain reads EAGVVQSPRYKIIEKKQPVAFWCNPISGHNTLYWYLQNLGQGPELLIRYENEEAVDDSQLPKDRFSAERLKGVDSTLKIQPAELGDSAVYLCASSLEALGEQYFGPGTRLTVT.

The chain couples TRBV5-1 to TRBJ2-7; D possibly corresponds to TRBD1 (5 bases). The CDR3 spans 12 residues. The V end was cut by 0 bases, the J end by 6 bases, with 7 bases between. CDR1 and CDR2 from the germline V gene are SGHRS and YFSETQ. The DNA for the CDR3 is TGCGCCAGCAGCTTGGAGGGGCTCGAGCAGTACTTC. Translating it yields CASSLEGLEQYF.

The chain employs TRBV3-1 and TRBJ2-7, with D hard to call. V was shortened by 0 bases and J by 6 bases, with 18 bases between the two germline ends. The CDR3 has 16 residues. CDR1 LGHDT and CDR2 YNNKEL come from the germline V gene (reference sequence). CDR3 nucleotide sequence: TGTGCCAGCAGCCAAGACCCGGCCGCTTTAGGTGGCGAGCAGTACTTC. Translating gives CASSQDPAALGGEQYF.

This chain links TRBV6-5 with TRBJ2-7; D uncertain. The CDR3 covers 15 residues. The V and J ends lost 5 bases and 3 bases respectively, with 17 bases between them. Germline CDR1 MNHEY, CDR2 SVGAGI. CDR3 protein: CASSPTSDLFYEQYF. The CDR3 region has the DNA TGTGCCAGCAGTCCAACCTCAGACCTCTTCTACGAGCAGTACTTC.

This clonotype was detected only a few times. The chain uses TRBV7-2 and TRBJ2-1, with 10 bases fitting TRBD2. The CDR3 is 17 amino acids. Germline V gene data show CDR1 as SGHTA and CDR2 as FQGNSA. The V and J ends lost 0 bases and 7 bases, in that order; junction bases with no gene match: 9. In DNA form, the CDR3 reads TGTGCCAGCAGCTTAGCGCGGTTGAGCGGGGGGGCGAATGAGCAGTTCTTC. Encoded protein: CASSLARLSGGANEQFF. The whole variable domain, filled in from reference TRBV7-2 and TRBJ2-1, reads GAGVSQSPSNKVTEKGKDVELRCDPISGHTALYWYRQSLGQGLEFLIYFQGNSAPDKSGLPSDRFSAERTGGSVSTLTIQRTQQEDSAVYLCASSLARLSGGANEQFFGPGTRLTVL.

This clonotype turned up a few times. CDR3 DNA sequence: TGTGCCAGCAGTTCCCGGGACAACCCTAACTATGGCTACACCTTC. This codes for CASSSRDNPNYGYTF. This chain joins TRBV12-3 or TRBV12-4 and TRBJ1-2, with a tentative D call TRBD1 (6 bases). The CDR3 is 15 residues long. V lost 4 bases, J lost 0 bases, and 12 bases lay in between.

This clonotype was picked up many times. The J gene is TRBJ2-1, the V gene TRBV7-9; 13 nucleotides match TRBD2. Germline V gene lookup returns CDR1 SEHNR and CDR2 FQNEAQ (reference sequence). CDR3 length equals 15 residues. Germline trimming cut 3 bases from V and 8 bases from J; bases unmatched to any gene: 4. The CDR3 nucleotides are TGTGCCAGCAGCTTCGGACTAGCGGGAGTATATGAGCAGTTCTTC. It is translated as CASSFGLAGVYEQFF.

The genes are TRBV2 and TRBJ2-5; 7 bases map to TRBD2. Losses at the gene ends were 4 bases for V and 5 bases for J; bases not matched to a gene: 7. The CDR3 spans 14 residues. Germline CDR1 SNHLY, CDR2 FYNNEI. The CDR3 loop is CASSVGLVKETQYF. Here the CDR3 DNA reads TGTGCCAGCAGTGTAGGACTAGTTAAGGAGACCCAGTACTTC.

This rearrangement joins TRBV2 to TRBJ2-7; D might be TRBD1 (5 bases). This CDR3 is built from 15 residues. Germline CDR1 is SNHLY and CDR2 is FYNNEI. V was shortened by 8 bases and J by 2 bases, with 19 bases between the two germline ends. In DNA, the CDR3 is TGTGCCAGCGGCAGGGAAAAACAGGTTACCTACGAGCAGTACTTC. Translating it yields CASGREKQVTYEQYF.

This chain uses TRBV9 with TRBJ2-1; D is undetermined. The ends were cut back, 0 bases at V and 3 bases at J, with 10 bases in the middle. The CDR3 length is 15 residues. Germline-derived CDR1 and CDR2 are SGDLS and YYNGEE. CDR3 nucleotides: TGTGCCAGCAGCGTAGTGTCAGTCGGCTACAATGAGCAGTTCTTC. Its protein is CASSVVSVGYNEQFF.

A word on this clonotype: Sequence at one end of the junction differs from germline and may be a read error. The rearrangement links TRBV12-3 or TRBV12-4 to TRBJ1-1, with D unclear. The length of the CDR3 is 14 residues. The CDR3 loop is CASSPGSMNSEAFF. The CDR3 region has the DNA TGTGCCAGCAGTCCGGGATCTATGAACTCTGAAGCTTTCTTT.

The chain recombines TRBV12-3 or TRBV12-4 with TRBJ2-1, with D possibly being TRBD2 (6 bases). There are 16 residues in the CDR3. V was shortened by 8 bases and J by 3 bases, with 20 bases between the two germline ends. The CDR3 nucleotides read TGTGCCAGCTCAATAGGGACTTCCCTTTACTACAATGAGCAGTTCTTC. It translates to CASSIGTSLYYNEQFF.

This clonotype has just a few counts. The V gene is TRBV6-5, the J gene TRBJ2-2; D is uncertain. In germline, CDR1 is MNHEY, CDR2 SVGAGI. Trimming cost V 6 bases and J 2 bases, with 10 bases left between them. The CDR3 is made up of 14 amino acids. CDR3 bases: TGTGCCAGCAGGGGCCTAGGTAACACCGGGGAGCTGTTTTTT. Translating it yields CASRGLGNTGELFF.

There are many counts of this clonotype. The chain uses TRBV5-1 and TRBJ2-1; 10 positions match TRBD2. This CDR3 region has 15 residues. Germline V gene lookup returns CDR1 SGHRS and CDR2 YFSETQ. V was clipped by 0 bases and J by 5 bases; unmatched bases: 2. Written as DNA, the CDR3 is TGCGCCAGCAGCTTGGCTAGCGGGAGCAACAATGAGCAGTTCTTC. Protein product: CASSLASGSNNEQFF.

The chain recombines TRBV12-3 or TRBV12-4 with TRBJ2-1; D is unresolved. This CDR3 comprises 12 residues. The V end was cut by 4 bases, the J end by 10 bases, with 11 bases between. CDR3 DNA: TGTGCCAGCAGTTACTTTGTAGAGGAGCAGTTCTTC. Its protein is CASSYFVEEQFF.

The sample holds one count of this clonotype. V is TRBV4-1 and J is TRBJ2-1; D may be TRBD1 (6 bases). V was clipped by 1 base and J by 2 bases, with 9 bases between them. The CDR3 extends over 15 amino acids. Germline V CDR1 and CDR2: MGHRA, YSYEKL. In nucleotides, the CDR3 is TGCGCCAGCAGCCAAGTACAGGGTACCTACAATGAGCAGTTCTTC. As protein: CASSQVQGTYNEQFF.

The rearrangement uses TRBV7-9 and TRBJ2-1; no definite D call. Germline CDR1 and CDR2: SEHNR and FQNEAQ (reference sequence). The V gene lost 7 bases and the J gene lost 2 bases, with 9 bases spanning the gap. The CDR3 is made up of 13 amino acids. The CDR3 reads CASTVIAYNEQFF. In DNA, the CDR3 is TGTGCCAGCACGGTGATAGCCTACAATGAGCAGTTCTTC.

In its sample, this clonotype was seen a few times. The J gene is TRBJ2-1, the V gene TRBV5-1; no firm D call. V was shortened by 2 bases and J by 9 bases, with 15 bases between the two germline ends. This CDR3 contains 14 residues. CDR1 and CDR2 from the germline V gene are SGHRS and YFSETQ. CDR3 coding DNA: TGCGCCAGCAGCTTAGCCCCTCAGGAGAGTGAGCAGTTCTTC. Amino acid sequence: CASSLAPQESEQFF.

CDR3: CASSSGGVRTDTQYF. In nucleotides, the CDR3 is TGTGCCAGCAGTTCCGGCGGAGTGCGAACAGATACGCAGTATTTT. The chain couples TRBV6-5 to TRBJ2-3; no clear D. Germline lookup yields CDR1 MNHEY and CDR2 SVGAGI. The V gene lost 4 bases and the J gene lost 3 bases, with 14 bases spanning the gap. The CDR3 loop spans 15 amino acids.

This clonotype occurred a few times. This CDR3 is CASSLQGTEVNQPQHF. CDR3 nucleotide sequence: TGTGCCAGCAGTTTGCAAGGGACAGAGGTTAATCAGCCCCAGCATTTT. The chain has TRBV12-3 or TRBV12-4 and TRBJ1-5, with 7 bases matching TRBD1. Trimming cost V 3 bases and J 4 bases; bases outside gene matches: 9. The CDR3 is 16 amino acids.

This clonotype appeared a few times. V gene TRBV12-3 or TRBV12-4 combines with J gene TRBJ1-1; D is uncertain. The CDR3 is made up of 13 amino acids. V was shortened by 6 bases and J by 1 base, with 9 bases between the two germline ends. CDR3 loop: CASRLTANTEAFF. In DNA, the CDR3 is TGTGCCAGCAGACTGACGGCGAACACTGAAGCTTTCTTT.

J is TRBJ2-1 and V is TRBV20-1, with 8 bases lining up with TRBD2. Losses at the gene ends were 0 bases for V and 2 bases for J; bases not matched to a gene: 3. The germline V gene has CDR1 DFQATT and CDR2 SNEGSKA (reference sequence). This CDR3 region has 15 residues. The CDR3 DNA is TGCAGTGCTAGAGACGGCGGGGGGACCTACAATGAGCAGTTCTTC. This encodes CSARDGGGTYNEQFF.

The chain joins TRBV7-9 to TRBJ2-7; TRBD1 agrees at 9 bases. The length of the CDR3 is 15 residues. Germline V lookup: CDR1 SEHNR, CDR2 FQNEAQ (reference sequence). V lost 6 bases to trimming and J lost 6 bases; unmatched junction nucleotides: 12. The CDR3 spells CASSTPGQGPLEQYF. The CDR3 DNA follows: TGTGCCAGCAGTACGCCGGGACAGGGCCCCCTCGAGCAGTACTTC.

There are a few counts of this clonotype. The V and J genes are TRBV5-1 and TRBJ2-7, with D perhaps given as TRBD1 or TRBD2 (6 bases each). CDR1 SGHRS and CDR2 YFSETQ come from the germline V gene. V was shortened by 4 bases and J by 2 bases, with 16 bases between the two germline ends. The CDR3 sequence is 15 residues long. The CDR3 nucleotides are TGCGCCAGCAGCCCCGACCTCGGGGGCGCCTACGAGCAGTACTTC. Encoded protein: CASSPDLGGAYEQYF.

The genes are TRBV2 and TRBJ1-1; no clear D. CDR3 length equals 13 residues. CDR1 SNHLY and CDR2 FYNNEI come from the germline V gene. Deletions cut 5 bases from V and 1 base from J, with 8 bases between. CDR3 sequence: CASSTEGNTEAFF. The CDR3 DNA sequence: TGTGCCAGCAGTACAGAGGGGAACACTGAAGCTTTCTTT.